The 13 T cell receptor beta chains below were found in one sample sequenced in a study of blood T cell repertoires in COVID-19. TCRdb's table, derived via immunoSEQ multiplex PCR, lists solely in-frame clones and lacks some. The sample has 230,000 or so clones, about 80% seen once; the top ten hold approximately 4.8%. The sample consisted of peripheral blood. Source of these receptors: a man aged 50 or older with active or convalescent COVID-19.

The DNA of the CDR3 is TGCGCCACTTCGGGGGGGGACGAGCAGTACTTC. Encoded protein: CATSGGDEQYF. The chain uses TRBV5-1 and TRBJ2-7; 8 bases are shared with TRBD2. The germline V gene encodes CDR1 SGHRS and CDR2 YFSETQ. Trimming at V came to 9 bases and at J to 5 bases, leaving 4 bases not matched to a gene. The CDR3 loop spans 11 amino acids.

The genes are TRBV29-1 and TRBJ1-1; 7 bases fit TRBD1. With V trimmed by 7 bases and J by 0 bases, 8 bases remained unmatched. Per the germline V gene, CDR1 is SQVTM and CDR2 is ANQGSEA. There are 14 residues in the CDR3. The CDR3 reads CSAPTGPLNTEAFF. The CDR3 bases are TGCAGCGCGCCGACAGGGCCGTTGAACACTGAAGCTTTCTTT.

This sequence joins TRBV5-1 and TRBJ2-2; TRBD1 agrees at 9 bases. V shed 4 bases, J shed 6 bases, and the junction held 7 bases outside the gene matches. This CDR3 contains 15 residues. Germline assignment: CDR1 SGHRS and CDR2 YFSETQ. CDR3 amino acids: CASSAQQGAAGELFF. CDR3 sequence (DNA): TGCGCCAGCAGCGCCCAACAGGGGGCAGCCGGGGAGCTGTTTTTT. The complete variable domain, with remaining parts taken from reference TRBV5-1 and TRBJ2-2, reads KAGVTQTPRYLIKTRGQQVTLSCSPISGHRSVSWYQQTPGQGLQFLFEYFSETQRNKGNFPGRFSGRQFSNSRSEMNVSTLELGDSALYLCASSAQQGAAGELFFGEGSRLTVL.

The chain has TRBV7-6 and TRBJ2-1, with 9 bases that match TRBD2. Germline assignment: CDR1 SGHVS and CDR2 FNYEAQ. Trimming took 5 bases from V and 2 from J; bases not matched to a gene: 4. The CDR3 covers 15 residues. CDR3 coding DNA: TGTGCCAGCAGCAAGCGGGGGGACCCCTACAATGAGCAGTTCTTC. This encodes CASSKRGDPYNEQFF. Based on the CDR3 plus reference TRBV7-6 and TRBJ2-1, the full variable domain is GAGVSQSPRYKVTKRGQDVALRCDPISGHVSLYWYRQALGQGPEFLTYFNYEAQQDKSGLPNDRFSAERPEGSISTLTIQRTEQRDSAMYRCASSKRGDPYNEQFFGPGTRLTVL.

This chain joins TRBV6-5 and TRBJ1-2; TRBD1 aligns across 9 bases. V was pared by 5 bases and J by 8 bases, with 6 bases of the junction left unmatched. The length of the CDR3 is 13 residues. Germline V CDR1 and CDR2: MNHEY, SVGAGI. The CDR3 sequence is CASSTTGGLGYTF. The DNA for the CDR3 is TGTGCCAGCAGTACCACAGGGGGCCTAGGCTACACCTTC.

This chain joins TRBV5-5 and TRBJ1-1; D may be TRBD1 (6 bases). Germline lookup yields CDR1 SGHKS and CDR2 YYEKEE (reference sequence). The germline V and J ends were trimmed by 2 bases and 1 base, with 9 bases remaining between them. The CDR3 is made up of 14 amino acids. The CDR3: CASSFGQSNTEAFF. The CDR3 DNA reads TGTGCCAGCAGCTTTGGACAGTCGAACACTGAAGCTTTCTTT.

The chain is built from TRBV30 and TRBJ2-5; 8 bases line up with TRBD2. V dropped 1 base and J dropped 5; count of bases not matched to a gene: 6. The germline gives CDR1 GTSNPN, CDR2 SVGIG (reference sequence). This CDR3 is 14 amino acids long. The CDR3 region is CAWSAGLVSETQYF. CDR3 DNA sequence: TGTGCCTGGAGTGCGGGACTAGTGAGCGAGACCCAGTACTTC.

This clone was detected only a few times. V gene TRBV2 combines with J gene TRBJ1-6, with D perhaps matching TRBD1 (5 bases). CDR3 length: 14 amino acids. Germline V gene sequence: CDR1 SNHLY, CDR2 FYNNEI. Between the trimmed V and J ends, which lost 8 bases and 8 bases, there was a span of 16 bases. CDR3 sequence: CASSLQGFDSPLHF. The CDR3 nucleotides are TGTGCCAGCTCACTCCAGGGTTTTGATTCACCCCTCCACTTT.

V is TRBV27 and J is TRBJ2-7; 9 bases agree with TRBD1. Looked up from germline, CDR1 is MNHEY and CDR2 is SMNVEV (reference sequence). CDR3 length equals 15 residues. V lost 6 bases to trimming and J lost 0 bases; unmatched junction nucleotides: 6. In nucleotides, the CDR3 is TGTGCCAGCAGCCTATCGACAGGGGGCTCCTACGAGCAGTACTTC. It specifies CASSLSTGGSYEQYF.

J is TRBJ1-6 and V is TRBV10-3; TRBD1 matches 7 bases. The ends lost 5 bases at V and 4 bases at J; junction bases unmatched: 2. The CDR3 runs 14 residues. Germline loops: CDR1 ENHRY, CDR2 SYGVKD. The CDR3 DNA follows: TGTGCCATCAGTTTGGACAGGTATAATTCACCCCTCCACTTT. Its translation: CAISLDRYNSPLHF.

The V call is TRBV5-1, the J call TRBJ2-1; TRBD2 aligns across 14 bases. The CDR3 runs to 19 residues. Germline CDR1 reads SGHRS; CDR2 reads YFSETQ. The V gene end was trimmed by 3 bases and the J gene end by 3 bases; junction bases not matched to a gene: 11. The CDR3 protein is CASSSGLAGGYGLYNEQFF. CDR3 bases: TGCGCCAGCAGCTCCGGACTAGCGGGGGGCTACGGTCTCTACAATGAGCAGTTCTTC.

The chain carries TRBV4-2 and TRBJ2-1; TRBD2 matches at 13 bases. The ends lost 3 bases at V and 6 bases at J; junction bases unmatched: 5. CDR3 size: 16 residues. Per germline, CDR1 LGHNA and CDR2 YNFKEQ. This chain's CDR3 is CASSQPGLAGPNEQFF. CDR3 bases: TGTGCCAGCAGCCAGCCGGGACTAGCGGGGCCCAATGAGCAGTTCTTC.

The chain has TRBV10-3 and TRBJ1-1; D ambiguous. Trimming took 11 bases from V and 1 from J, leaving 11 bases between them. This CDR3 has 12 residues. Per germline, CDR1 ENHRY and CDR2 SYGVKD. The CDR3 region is CAADNPNTEAFF. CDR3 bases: TGTGCCGCCGACAACCCGAACACTGAAGCTTTCTTT.